This T cell receptor beta chain is drawn from a study of T cells in tuberculosis. About the study: Sequenced TCRs come from CD1B-GMM tetramer-binding T cells.

The CDR3 sequence is 15 residues long. Trimming took 4 bases from V and 3 from J; bases not matched to a gene: 4. Germline CDR1 is SGHNT and CDR2 is YYREEE (reference sequence). After thawing and overnight rest, PBMC were stained with GMM-loaded CD1B tetramer, viability dye and anti-CD3 for sorting. The lipid loaded on the CD1B tetramers was C32 glucose monomycolate from Rhodococcus equi. Tetramer-sorted PBMC had been CD14 monocyte-depleted before freezing. Each donor contributed 75,000 to 100,000 sorted tetramer-negative cells. Broader study findings: Some low-affinity tetramer-binding T cells may be absent from this sample.

The method was immunoSEQ multiplex PCR; TCRdb's version includes in-frame clones alone and lacks a portion of them. The sample holds 50,000 to 65,000 clones, approximately 91% seen once. Material: CD1b-GMM tetramer-negative cells sorted from PBMCs. The chain has TRBV5-4 and TRBJ1-4, with TRBD1 identical over 9 bases. The TCR originated in an adult woman with latent tuberculosis. This chain's CDR3 is CASSRDRAPNEKLFF. The CDR3 DNA follows: TGTGCCAGCAGCAGGGACAGGGCCCCTAATGAAAAACTGTTTTTT. Complete variable domain (other parts from reference TRBV5-4 and TRBJ1-4): ETGVTQSPTHLIKTRGQQVTLRCSSQSGHNTVSWYQQALGQGPQFIFQYYREEENGRGNFPPRFSGLQFPNYSSELNVNALELDDSALYLCASSRDRAPNEKLFFGSGTQLSVL.